The rows below give T cell receptor beta chains drawn from one sample of a study of low-dose radiotherapy and immunotherapy resistance in tumors. A single record per CDR3 protein comes from TCRdb applying MiXCR to the reads. The sample carries approximately 45,000 distinct CDR3 sequences, 25% to 30% recorded once. Sequenced material: PBMCs, taken after low-dose radiotherapy plus immunotherapy. The receptor set was obtained from a male donor with prostate cancer. CDR3s include the opening cysteine and the closing phenylalanine or tryptophan. A D gene is named only where the DNA matches it firmly. Clone size is stated in some rows and not others, as once, few, many or a class when expanded.

clone_size	v_call	j_call	d_call	cdr3_aa	cdr3_nt
NA	TRBV2	TRBJ2-2	NA	CASSEQTLNTGALFF	TGTGCCAGCAGTGAACAGACTTTGAACACCGGGGCGCTGTTTTTT
many	TRBV2	TRBJ1-1	NA	CASSDGRAYTEAFF	TGTGCCAGCAGTGATGGCAGGGCTTACACTGAAGCTTTCTTT
many	TRBV5-1	TRBJ2-1	NA	CASSLDGTLQFF	TGCGCCAGCAGCTTGGATGGGACCCTTCAGTTCTTC
many	TRBV29-1	TRBJ2-3	TRBD2	CSVSQLGLGSTDTQYF	TGCAGCGTGTCACAGCTGGGACTAGGTAGCACAGATACGCAGTATTTT
many	TRBV20-1	TRBJ2-3	NA	CSARDPGVDTQYF	TGCAGTGCTAGAGATCCTGGGGTAGATACGCAGTATTTT
few	TRBV6-5	TRBJ2-7	NA	CASSYRAGAYEQYF	TGTGCCAGCAGTTACAGGGCAGGGGCCTACGAGCAGTACTTC
many	TRBV19	TRBJ1-1	NA	CASSPDGQNTEAFF	TGTGCCAGTAGTCCGGACGGGCAGAACACTGAAGCTTTCTTT
many	TRBV30	TRBJ1-3	NA	CACRSEATIYF	TGTGCCTGCCGAAGCGAGGCCACCATATATTTT
few	TRBV7-9	TRBJ1-2	TRBD1	CASSSRQGGYTF	TGTGCCAGCAGCTCCCGACAGGGTGGCTACACCTTC
few	TRBV28	TRBJ2-5	NA	CASTPPGPETQYF	TGTGCCAGCACCCCACCTGGGCCAGAGACCCAGTACTTC
many	TRBV7-9	TRBJ2-1	TRBD2	CASRFASSGRDNEQFF	TGTGCCAGCAGGTTTGCCTCTAGCGGGAGGGATAATGAGCAGTTCTTC
few	TRBV6-8	TRBJ1-2	TRBD1	CASNPDRANYGYTF	TGTGCCAGCAATCCGGACAGGGCGAACTATGGCTACACCTTC
few	TRBV29-1	TRBJ2-3	NA	CSVVAGTSTDTQYF	TGCAGCGTTGTTGCGGGGACTAGCACAGATACGCAGTATTTT
NA	TRBV7-2	TRBJ2-2	NA	CASSLLGSDTGELFF	TGTGCCAGCAGCTTACTGGGGAGTGACACCGGGGAGCTGTTTTTT
many	TRBV20-1	TRBJ2-5	TRBD1	CSARGGTGVETQYF	TGCAGTGCTAGAGGAGGGACAGGGGTAGAGACCCAGTACTTC
few	TRBV6-2/TRBV6-3	TRBJ2-1	TRBD2	CASTLAGGGEQFF	TGTGCCAGCACGCTAGCGGGAGGGGGTGAGCAGTTCTTC
many	TRBV27	TRBJ1-1	NA	CASTTRQIEAFF	TGTGCCAGCACTACTCGACAGATCGAAGCTTTCTTT
many	TRBV19	TRBJ2-7	TRBD2	CASSFGTSGGLYEQYF	TGTGCCAGTAGCTTCGGGACTAGCGGGGGGCTCTACGAGCAGTACTTC
many	TRBV28	TRBJ1-3	NA	CASSATAGNTIYF	TGTGCCAGCAGTGCGACAGCTGGAAACACCATATATTTT
many	TRBV12-3/TRBV12-4	TRBJ2-3	NA	CASSSGTASTDTQYF	TGTGCCAGCAGTTCCGGGACCGCTAGCACAGATACGCAGTATTTT
few	TRBV6-6	TRBJ2-5	NA	CASSYRFRGQYF	TGTGCCAGCAGTTACAGGTTTAGGGGCCAGTACTTC
many	TRBV20-1	TRBJ2-3	TRBD2	CSARGGRSDTQYF	TGCAGTGCTAGGGGCGGGAGGAGTGATACGCAGTATTTT
medium-sized	TRBV5-1	TRBJ2-1	TRBD2	CASSLGLAGNEQFF	TGCGCCAGCAGCTTGGGACTAGCGGGGAATGAGCAGTTCTTC
many	TRBV27	TRBJ2-7	NA	CASNSPGRSPNEQYF	TGTGCCAGCAACTCCCCGGGACGATCTCCTAACGAGCAGTACTTC
many	TRBV3-1	TRBJ2-2	TRBD2	CASSIQSGGGPPGELFF	TGTGCCAGCAGCATTCAGAGCGGGGGGGGACCCCCCGGGGAGCTGTTTTTT
NA	TRBV5-6	TRBJ2-1	NA	CASSFNAGTGNEQFF	TGTGCCAGCAGCTTCAATGCCGGGACCGGGAATGAGCAGTTCTTC
NA	TRBV11-2	TRBJ2-3	NA	CASSLGVGAGAVSDTQYF	TGTGCCAGCAGCTTAGGGGTGGGGGCGGGAGCCGTCTCAGATACGCAGTATTTT
many	TRBV9	TRBJ2-2	NA	CASSVDWVGELFF	TGTGCCAGCAGCGTAGATTGGGTCGGGGAGCTGTTTTTT
many	TRBV28	TRBJ2-7	TRBD2	CASSGTSSYEQYF	TGTGCCAGCAGTGGGACTAGTTCCTACGAGCAGTACTTC
NA	TRBV4-1	TRBJ2-1	TRBD1	CASSPAGTGGALGLANEQFF	TGCGCCAGCAGCCCCGCCGGGACAGGGGGCGCATTGGGACTAGCAAATGAGCAGTTCTTC
many	TRBV7-2	TRBJ1-1	NA	CASSLQGLGTEAFF	TGTGCCAGCAGCTTACAGGGGTTGGGCACTGAAGCTTTCTTT
many	TRBV29-1	TRBJ2-7	NA	CSASGEGVYEQYF	TGCAGCGCCTCGGGGGAAGGAGTCTACGAGCAGTACTTC
many	TRBV20-1	TRBJ1-3	NA	CSARSLMNTIYF	TGCAGTGCTAGATCGCTGATGAACACCATATATTTT
few	TRBV5-1	TRBJ2-2	NA	CASSRLGSGNTGELFF	TGCGCCAGCAGCCGCTTGGGTAGCGGTAACACCGGGGAGCTGTTTTTT
many	TRBV4-1	TRBJ2-7	TRBD2	CASSQMLGTHGGAGHEQYF	TGCGCCAGCAGCCAAATGTTAGGGACCCACGGCGGAGCGGGACACGAGCAGTACTTC
many	TRBV5-1	TRBJ2-2	TRBD1	CASSSDRGIGAGELFF	TGCGCCAGCAGCTCCGACAGGGGGATAGGAGCCGGGGAGCTGTTTTTT
NA	TRBV6-2/TRBV6-3	TRBJ2-3	TRBD2	CASSSGGSYTQYF	TGTGCCAGCAGTAGCGGCGGGAGTTATACGCAGTATTTT
many	TRBV20-1	TRBJ2-3	NA	CSARGDFITDTQYF	TGCAGTGCTAGGGGGGACTTTATAACAGATACGCAGTATTTT
many	TRBV28	TRBJ2-1	TRBD2	CASSFRGGLAGGDEQFF	TGTGCCAGCAGTTTCCGGGGGGGACTAGCGGGGGGGGATGAGCAGTTCTTC
NA	TRBV21-1	TRBJ2-1	NA	CASSKQVVTDNEQFF	TGTGCCAGCAGCAAACAGGTGGTAACGGACAATGAGCAGTTCTTC
many	TRBV7-9	TRBJ2-7	TRBD1	CASSFSGQGYEQYF	TGTGCCAGCAGCTTTTCTGGACAGGGCTACGAGCAGTACTTC
many	TRBV29-1	TRBJ1-1	NA	CSAARGRSTEAFF	TGCAGCGCCGCCAGGGGTAGGAGCACTGAAGCTTTCTTT